The next 20 T cell receptor beta chains were all read from a single sample in a study of T cells in Graves' hyperthyroidism and ophthalmopathy. The investigators amplified TCR beta CDR3 regions from RNA transcripts. First-round RT-PCR with HTBI primers amplified the TCR CDR3 region. TCRdb fed the multiplex PCR reads into MiXCR, producing one record per CDR3 protein. The table has hundreds of thousands of distinct CDR3 sequences, around 20% seen once; the top ten hold approximately 30%. The source material was blood. The receptors originated from a man aged 30 to 45 with Graves' ophthalmopathy.

This clonotype was seen once. Given a much more abundant clone one base away, this may be a read error. The chain carries TRBV28 and TRBJ2-4; the D is unclear. This CDR3 has 13 residues. V was trimmed by 5 bases and J by 0 bases, leaving 5 bases between them. Germline CDR1 and CDR2: MDHEN and SYDVKM. The DNA of the CDR3 is TGTGCCAGCAGTGCTCTAGCCAAAAACATTCAGTACTTC. Protein sequence: CASSALAKNIQYF.

This clonotype was seen more than once but under ten times. This sequence joins TRBV5-1 and TRBJ2-5; 9 positions agree with TRBD2. This CDR3 comprises 16 residues. V lost 0 bases to trimming and J lost 2 bases; unmatched junction nucleotides: 5. The germline V gene has CDR1 SGHRS and CDR2 YFSETQ. The CDR3 reads CASSLEAAGGQETQYF. The CDR3 bases are TGCGCCAGCAGCTTGGAGGCTGCGGGAGGGCAAGAGACCCAGTACTTC.

This clonotype showed up just a few times. This chain joins TRBV14 and TRBJ2-2; 11 bases agree with TRBD1. The V gene end was trimmed by 6 bases and the J gene end by 8 bases; junction bases not matched to a gene: 8. This CDR3 is built from 15 residues. In germline, CDR1 is SGHDN, CDR2 FVKESK. The CDR3 spells CASRRTGGFLGELFF. The DNA for the CDR3 is TGTGCCAGCAGACGGACAGGGGGCTTCCTGGGGGAGCTGTTTTTT.

This clonotype was counted between two and nine times. The rearrangement links TRBV10-3 to TRBJ1-3; a possible D gene is TRBD1 (6 bases). Germline V lookup: CDR1 ENHRY, CDR2 SYGVKD. The CDR3 runs to 15 residues. The V gene lost 3 bases and the J gene lost 3 bases, with 12 bases spanning the gap. DNA for the CDR3: TGTGCCATCAGTGAATCTGGGGGCGGTGGAAACACCATATATTTT. Its protein product is CAISESGGGGNTIYF.

This clonotype appeared many times. The rearrangement joins TRBV5-1 to TRBJ1-2, with 10 bases aligning to TRBD1. CDR3 length: 15 amino acids. Germline lookup yields CDR1 SGHRS and CDR2 YFSETQ. J gave up 4 bases and V 4 bases, and 7 bases lay outside the gene matches. CDR3 in amino acids: CASSTTGTGVYGYTF. The CDR3 DNA follows: TGCGCCAGCAGCACCACCGGGACAGGGGTCTATGGCTACACCTTC.

The chain is built from TRBV18 and TRBJ1-2; 12 bases align to TRBD1. CDR3 size: 17 residues. V dropped 2 bases and J dropped 5; count of bases not matched to a gene: 9. Germline V lookup: CDR1 KGHSH, CDR2 LQKENI. The CDR3 loop reads CASSPGTGGGGTYGYTF. The CDR3 DNA is TGTGCCAGCTCACCAGGGACAGGGGGCGGCGGAACGTATGGCTACACCTTC.

In its sample, this clonotype was seen many times. The chain links TRBV20-1 to TRBJ2-7; 12 bases map to TRBD2. The CDR3 has 15 residues. The germline V gene has CDR1 DFQATT and CDR2 SNEGSKA (reference sequence). Unmatched junction bases numbered 8, after V lost 6 bases and J lost 2 bases. CDR3 amino acids: CSAAASGRVTYEQYF. DNA for the CDR3: TGCAGTGCCGCGGCTAGCGGGAGGGTAACCTACGAGCAGTACTTC.

This clonotype was recorded a few times. The rearrangement uses TRBV6-1 and TRBJ1-5; D uncertain. Germline-derived CDR1 and CDR2 are MNHNS and SASEGT. V lost 8 bases to trimming and J lost 0 bases, with 14 bases between them. The CDR3 totals 15 residues. The CDR3 DNA is TGTGCCAGCCTCTTCTCCACCTATAGCAATCAGCCCCAGCATTTT. Translated, it gives CASLFSTYSNQPQHF.

The chain combines TRBV30 with TRBJ1-1; D remains ambiguous. The V end was cut by 2 bases, the J end by 7 bases, with 14 bases between. The CDR3 is 13 residues long. CDR1 is GTSNPN, CDR2 SVGIG, per germline (reference sequence). The CDR3 sequence is CAWSIRFAVEAFF. The CDR3, as DNA: TGTGCCTGGAGTATCCGATTCGCCGTTGAAGCTTTCTTT.

The CDR3 DNA is TGCAGTGCACTTGGACAGGGGGCGCTTAGTCAGCCCCAGCATTTT. It encodes CSALGQGALSQPQHF. This sequence joins TRBV20-1 and TRBJ1-5; TRBD1 aligns across 11 bases. The CDR3 sequence is 15 residues long. V was pared by 6 bases and J by 6 bases, with 10 bases of the junction left unmatched. Looked up from germline, CDR1 is DFQATT and CDR2 is SNEGSKA (reference sequence).

The table lists this clonotype with many counts. V gene TRBV20-1 combines with J gene TRBJ1-1, with 12 bases lining up with TRBD1. The CDR3 consists of 12 residues. V gave up 3 bases and J gave up 12 bases; unmatched junction bases: 5. Germline assignment: CDR1 DFQATT and CDR2 SNEGSKA (reference sequence). DNA of the CDR3: TGCAGTGCTAGCACCGGGACAGGGGGCTCTTTCTTT. Encoded protein: CSASTGTGGSFF.

The chain combines TRBV19 with TRBJ2-4; the D gene is possibly TRBD2 (6 bases). Between the trimmed V and J ends, which lost 4 bases and 1 base, there was a span of 8 bases. The CDR3 extends over 14 amino acids. Germline CDR1 is LNHDA and CDR2 is SQIVND (reference sequence). In DNA, the CDR3 is TGTGCCAGTAGTAGGGCGGGGGCCAAAAACATTCAGTACTTC. Residues: CASSRAGAKNIQYF.

The rearrangement links TRBV12-3 or TRBV12-4 to TRBJ2-5; 7 bases are shared with TRBD1. There are 12 residues in the CDR3. Trimming took 6 bases from V and 13 from J; bases not matched to a gene: 11. CDR3 nucleotide sequence: TGTGCCAGCAGCCCCGGGACAGCCCCTCTGTACTTC. Translated: CASSPGTAPLYF.

V gene TRBV15 combines with J gene TRBJ1-5; 7 bases match TRBD1. The length of the CDR3 is 14 residues. Germline V gives CDR1 LNHNV, CDR2 YYDKDF (reference sequence). V shed 2 bases and J 5 bases; nucleotides not matched to a gene: 3. CDR3 protein: CATSRSTGDQPQHF. In DNA form, the CDR3 reads TGTGCCACCAGCAGAAGTACAGGGGATCAGCCCCAGCATTTT.

V usage is TRBV27 and J usage is TRBJ2-3, with 8 bases lining up with TRBD2. The CDR3 totals 17 residues. The germline V gene encodes CDR1 MNHEY and CDR2 SMNVEV (reference sequence). V trimming: 11 bases; J trimming: 2 bases; junction bases outside the gene matches: 18. For the CDR3, the DNA is TGTGCCGGTAGCGGGAAGGACACCTTTATACCCACAGATACGCAGTATTTT. Translated: CAGSGKDTFIPTDTQYF.

Ten or more counts support this clonotype. J is TRBJ1-4 and V is TRBV18; possible D gene TRBD1, 6 bases. Between the trimmed V and J ends, which lost 3 bases and 4 bases, there was a span of 12 bases. Per germline, CDR1 KGHSH and CDR2 LQKENI. The CDR3 spans 15 residues. In DNA form, the CDR3 reads TGTGCCAGCTCACCCGGAGTAGGGGGTAATGAAAAACTGTTTTTT. Protein: CASSPGVGGNEKLFF. Full variable domain (missing parts from reference TRBV18 and TRBJ1-4): NAGVMQNPRHLVRRRGQEARLRCSPMKGHSHVYWYRQLPEEGLKFMVYLQKENIIDESGMPKERFSAEFPKEGPSILRIQQVVRGDSAAYFCASSPGVGGNEKLFFGSGTQLSVL.

In this sample, this clonotype turned up a few times. The CDR3 DNA sequence: TGTGCCACCAGCAGAGCGCAGGGTTACGAGCAGTACTTC. Amino acids: CATSRAQGYEQYF. V and J are TRBV15 and TRBJ2-7; D is possibly TRBD1 (5 bases). Germline CDR1 LNHNV, CDR2 YYDKDF (reference sequence). Trimming took 1 base from V and 4 from J, leaving 8 bases between them. The CDR3 is 13 amino acids.

This clonotype was seen only a few times. The chain employs TRBV30 and TRBJ2-6; no firm D call. Trimming pared 1 base from V and 5 bases from J, leaving 6 bases between. The CDR3 sequence is 13 residues long. The germline gives CDR1 GTSNPN, CDR2 SVGIG (reference sequence). CDR3 protein: CAWSDPRANVLTF. CDR3 coding DNA: TGTGCCTGGAGTGATCCACGGGCCAACGTCCTGACTTTC.

This clonotype has a count of ten or more. The V gene is TRBV20-1, the J gene TRBJ2-5, with 8 bases identical to TRBD2. Germline assignment: CDR1 DFQATT and CDR2 SNEGSKA (reference sequence). Losses at the gene ends were 0 bases for V and 5 bases for J; bases not matched to a gene: 17. The CDR3 length is 18 residues. The CDR3 DNA reads TGCAGTGCTAGAGATCCACGTCTAGCGGGTCCCCAATCGGAGACCCAGTACTTC. Translating gives CSARDPRLAGPQSETQYF.

This clonotype showed up just a few times. The V gene is TRBV15, the J gene TRBJ2-7, with D possibly called TRBD1 or TRBD2 (5 bases each). V was clipped by 1 base and J by 2 bases, with 24 bases between them. The CDR3 is 19 amino acids. Germline V gene data show CDR1 as LNHNV and CDR2 as YYDKDF (reference sequence). The CDR3 sequence: CATSRGRDPATLGAYEQYF. The CDR3 DNA reads TGTGCCACCAGCAGAGGCCGGGACCCTGCAACCCTCGGGGCCTACGAGCAGTACTTC.